Each of the 9 T cell receptor beta chains below was sequenced from the same sample in a study of low-dose radiotherapy and immunotherapy resistance in tumors. Described time point: after trial treatment. Indicated treatment: LDRT plus nivolumab, ipilimumab, low-dose cyclophosphamide and aspirin (RACIN trial). TCR amplification used around 20 PCR cycles, a constant-region primer and a V-primer adapter. TCRdb re-derived calls from the reads in MiXCR, one entry per CDR3 protein. The table shows tens of thousands of distinct CDR3 sequences, with approximately 35% occurring only once. Specimen: PBMCs, collected after low-dose radiotherapy plus immunotherapy. All receptors derive from a male donor with rectosigmoid adenocarcinoma.

This clonotype was recorded many times. The chain carries TRBV4-3 and TRBJ2-2; possible D gene TRBD2, 6 bases. The CDR3 has 14 amino acids. The V gene lost 3 bases and the J gene lost 6 bases, with 11 bases spanning the gap. Looked up from germline, CDR1 is LGHNA and CDR2 is YSLEER. In DNA form, the CDR3 reads TGCGCCAGCAGCCACGCAGGAGGGTCCGGGGAGCTGTTTTTT. It yields the protein CASSHAGGSGELFF.

This clonotype was counted between two and nine times. In DNA form, the CDR3 reads TGTGCCAGCAGCGTGACCGGGACACCTTATGGCTACACCTTC. Amino acids: CASSVTGTPYGYTF. V and J are TRBV11-2 and TRBJ1-2, with D maybe TRBD1 (6 bases). V was trimmed by 5 bases and J by 5 bases, leaving 15 bases between them. The V gene's germline CDR1 is SGHAT and CDR2 FQNNGV. The CDR3 loop spans 14 amino acids.

This clonotype has ten or more counts. The J gene is TRBJ2-7, the V gene TRBV7-9; 12 positions agree with TRBD2. Unmatched junction bases numbered 4, after V lost 0 bases and J lost 4 bases. The germline CDR1 and CDR2 sequences are SEHNR and FQNEAQ (reference sequence). The CDR3 is 16 amino acids. The CDR3 sequence is CASSLAITSGGYEQYF. For the CDR3, the DNA is TGTGCCAGCAGCTTAGCCATTACTAGCGGGGGGTACGAGCAGTACTTC.

This clonotype was recorded once. CDR3 bases: TGTGCCAGCAATCGGGGCAGGGGGACCGGGGAGCTGTTTTTT. Translation: CASNRGRGTGELFF. This chain uses TRBV6-2 or TRBV6-3 with TRBJ2-2; 7 bases fit TRBD1. The ends lost 7 bases at V and 5 bases at J; junction bases unmatched: 7. The CDR3 runs to 14 residues. Germline V gene lookup returns CDR1 MNHEY and CDR2 SVGEGT.

Within the sample, this clonotype is medium-sized. This chain joins TRBV28 and TRBJ1-1, with D perhaps matching TRBD1 (5 bases). The V end lost 10 bases, the J end lost 3 bases, and 21 bases lay between the germline ends. This CDR3 region has 15 residues. CDR1 MDHEN and CDR2 SYDVKM come from the germline V gene. CDR3 bases: TGTGCCACCTCTTGGGTAGACCCAGGGTACACTGAAGCTTTCTTT. Its translation is CATSWVDPGYTEAFF.

This clonotype was counted between two and nine times. The limits of the CDR3 on the DNA are not certain, so only TCRdb's listed CDR3 is given. The rearrangement joins TRBV6-4 to TRBJ2-2; TRBD2, the D gene given by the table, was not confirmed from the DNA. The CDR3 region is 15 residues in length, termini included. Germline V lookup: CDR1 MRHNA, CDR2 SNTAGT. CDR3 sequence: CASSDGGTAGELFFF.

This clonotype was recorded many times. CDR3 sequence reads: CASSPPSGGGIYEQYF. As DNA, the CDR3 is TGTGCCAGCTCACCACCCTCGGGAGGGGGAATATACGAGCAGTACTTC. The chain carries TRBV18 and TRBJ2-7; TRBD2 agrees at 8 bases. Germline CDR1 KGHSH, CDR2 LQKENI. The CDR3 is made up of 16 amino acids. V was pared by 0 bases and J by 4 bases, with 8 bases of the junction left unmatched. The full variable domain, in which reference TRBV18 and TRBJ2-7 provide the parts outside the CDR3, is NAGVMQNPRHLVRRRGQEARLRCSPMKGHSHVYWYRQLPEEGLKFMVYLQKENIIDESGMPKERFSAEFPKEGPSILRIQQVVRGDSAAYFCASSPPSGGGIYEQYFGPGTRLTVT.

This clonotype was observed many times. The rearrangement links TRBV4-2 to TRBJ2-3; 8 bases line up with TRBD2. Germline lookup yields CDR1 LGHNA and CDR2 YNFKEQ. V shed 1 base, J shed 3 bases, and the junction held 3 bases outside the gene matches. The CDR3 runs to 15 residues. DNA of the CDR3: TGTGCCAGCAGCCAAGCGGGGGGGCCAACAGATACGCAGTATTTT. Amino acids: CASSQAGGPTDTQYF.

Ten or more counts support this clonotype. The chain carries TRBV6-2 or TRBV6-3 and TRBJ2-2; 8 bases fit TRBD1. Germline CDR1 reads MNHEY; CDR2 reads SVGEGT. CDR3 length: 14 amino acids. V was clipped by 5 bases and J by 5 bases; unmatched bases: 4. In DNA, the CDR3 is TGTGCCAGCAGTCAGGGGGCTTGGACCGGGGAGCTGTTTTTT. It encodes CASSQGAWTGELFF.